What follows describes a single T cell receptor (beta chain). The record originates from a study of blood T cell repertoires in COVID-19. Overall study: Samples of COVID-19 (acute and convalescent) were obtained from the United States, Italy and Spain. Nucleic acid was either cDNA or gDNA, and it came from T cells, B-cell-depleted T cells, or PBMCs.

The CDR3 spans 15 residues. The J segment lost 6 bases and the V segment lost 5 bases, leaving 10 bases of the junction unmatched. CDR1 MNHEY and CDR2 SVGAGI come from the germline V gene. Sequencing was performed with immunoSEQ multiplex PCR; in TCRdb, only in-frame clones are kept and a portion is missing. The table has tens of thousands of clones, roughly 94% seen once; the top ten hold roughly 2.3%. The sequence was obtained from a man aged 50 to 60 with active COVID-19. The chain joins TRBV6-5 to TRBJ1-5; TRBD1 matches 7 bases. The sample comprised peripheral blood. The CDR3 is CASSTRQGEIQPQHF. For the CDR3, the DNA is TGTGCCAGCAGTACCCGACAGGGAGAAATTCAGCCCCAGCATTTT.